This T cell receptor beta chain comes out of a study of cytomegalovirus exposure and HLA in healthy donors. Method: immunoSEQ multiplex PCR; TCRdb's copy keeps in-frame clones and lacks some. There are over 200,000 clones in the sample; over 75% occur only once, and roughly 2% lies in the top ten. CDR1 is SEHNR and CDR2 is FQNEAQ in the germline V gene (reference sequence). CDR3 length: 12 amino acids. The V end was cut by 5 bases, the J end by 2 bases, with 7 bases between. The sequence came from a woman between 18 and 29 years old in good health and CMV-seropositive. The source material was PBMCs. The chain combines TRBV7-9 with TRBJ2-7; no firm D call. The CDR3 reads CASSQVPYEQYF. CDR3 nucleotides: TGTGCCAGCAGCCAGGTCCCCTACGAGCAGTACTTC.